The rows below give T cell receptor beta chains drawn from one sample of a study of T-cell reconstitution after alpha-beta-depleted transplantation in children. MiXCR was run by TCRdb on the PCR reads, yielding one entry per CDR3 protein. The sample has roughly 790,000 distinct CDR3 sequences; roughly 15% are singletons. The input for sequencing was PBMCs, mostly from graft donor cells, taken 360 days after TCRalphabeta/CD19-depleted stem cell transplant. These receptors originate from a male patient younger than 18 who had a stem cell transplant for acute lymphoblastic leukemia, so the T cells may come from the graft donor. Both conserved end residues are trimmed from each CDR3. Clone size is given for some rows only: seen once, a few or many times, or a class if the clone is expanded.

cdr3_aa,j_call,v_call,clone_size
ASSLWRRRLAGGPDNEQF,TRBJ2-1,TRBV11-1,-
ASSQGAGLPAFALF,TRBJ2-2,TRBV4-1,few
ASSQDRREDTDTQY,TRBJ2-3,TRBV4-2,-
ASSQVVRDSGGYT,TRBJ1-2,TRBV16,-
ASSLGLGGGPGYNEQF,TRBJ2-1,TRBV11-2,-
ASGGGWVTGELF,TRBJ2-2,TRBV6-1,-
ASTLDRGRYQETQY,TRBJ2-5,TRBV2,-
ATGIDRSRGSRADTQY,TRBJ2-3,TRBV10-2,-
ASSESLANTGELF,TRBJ2-2,TRBV7-2,-
SVELGTYEQY,TRBJ2-7,TRBV29-1,-
ASSLRTFYEQY,TRBJ2-7,TRBV5-6,-
AVGAGANTQY,TRBJ2-3,TRBV7-3,-
SVAQGTVNTEAF,TRBJ1-1,TRBV29-1,many
SVLDGYEQY,TRBJ2-7,TRBV29-1,-
ASRKTGEADTQY,TRBJ2-3,TRBV2,-
ASSYSNRGYSPLH,TRBJ1-6,TRBV6-5,once
ASSLRDRISPLH,TRBJ1-6,TRBV5-6,-
SATGFRYNEQF,TRBJ2-1,TRBV20-1,few
ASSLAAWVNGYT,TRBJ1-2,TRBV12-3/TRBV12-4,-
ASSLGWTDTQY,TRBJ2-3,TRBV12-3/TRBV12-4,many
SVEWGTAPYEQY,TRBJ2-7,TRBV29-1,-
ASSDLRGRETQY,TRBJ2-5,TRBV25-1,-
ASSQERVWSPLH,TRBJ1-6,TRBV4-1,few
SADRGSEGRKGETQY,TRBJ2-5,TRBV29-1,many